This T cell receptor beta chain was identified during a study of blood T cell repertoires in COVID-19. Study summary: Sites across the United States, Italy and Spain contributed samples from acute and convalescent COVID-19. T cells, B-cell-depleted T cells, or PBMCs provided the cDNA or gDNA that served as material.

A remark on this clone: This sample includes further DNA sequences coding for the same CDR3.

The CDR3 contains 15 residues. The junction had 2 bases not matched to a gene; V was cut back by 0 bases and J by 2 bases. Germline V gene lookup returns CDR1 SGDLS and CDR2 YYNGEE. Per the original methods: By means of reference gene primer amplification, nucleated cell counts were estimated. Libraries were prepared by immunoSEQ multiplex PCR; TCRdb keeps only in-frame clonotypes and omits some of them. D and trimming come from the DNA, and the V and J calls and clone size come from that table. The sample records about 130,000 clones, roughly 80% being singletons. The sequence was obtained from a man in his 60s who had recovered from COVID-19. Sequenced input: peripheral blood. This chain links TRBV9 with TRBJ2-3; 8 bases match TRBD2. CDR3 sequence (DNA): TGTGCCAGCAGCGTAGGGGGACTAGTCACAGATACGCAGTATTTT. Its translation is CASSVGGLVTDTQYF. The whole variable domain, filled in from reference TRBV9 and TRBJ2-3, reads DSGVTQTPKHLITATGQRVTLRCSPRSGDLSVYWYQQSLDQGLQFLIQYYNGEERAKGNILERFSAQQFPDLHSELNLSSLELGDSALYFCASSVGGLVTDTQYFGPGTRLTVL.